The source of this T cell receptor (beta chain) is a study of T cell changes during pregnancy in multiple sclerosis. Clones were sequenced by immunoSEQ multiplex PCR, and TCRdb holds only the in-frame ones, with some missing. The sample yields around 51,000 clones, 90% to 95% seen once. Germline V CDR1 and CDR2: SGHDN, FVKESK. The CDR3 extends over 16 amino acids. Trimming cost V 4 bases and J 3 bases; bases outside gene matches: 9. The chain has TRBV14 and TRBJ2-1; the match to TRBD1 covers 7 bases. The receptor was derived from a female donor with multiple sclerosis, enrolled in a pregnancy study. Sequenced here: peripheral blood, sampled in the second trimester of pregnancy. CDR3 region: CASSPVVGGDYNEQFF. The CDR3 DNA reads TGTGCCAGCAGCCCGGTGGTAGGGGGCGACTACAATGAGCAGTTCTTC.